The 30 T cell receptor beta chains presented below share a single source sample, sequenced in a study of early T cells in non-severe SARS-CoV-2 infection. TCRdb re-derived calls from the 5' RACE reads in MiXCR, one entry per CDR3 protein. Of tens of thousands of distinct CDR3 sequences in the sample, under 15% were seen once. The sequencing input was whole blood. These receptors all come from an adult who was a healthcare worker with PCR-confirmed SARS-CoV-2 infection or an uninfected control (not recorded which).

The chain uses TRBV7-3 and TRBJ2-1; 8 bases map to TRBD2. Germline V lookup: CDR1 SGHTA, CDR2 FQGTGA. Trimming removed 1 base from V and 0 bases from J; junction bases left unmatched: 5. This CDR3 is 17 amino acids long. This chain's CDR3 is CASSLRPSGSSYNEQFF. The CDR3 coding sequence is TGTGCCAGCAGCTTAAGGCCTAGCGGGTCCTCCTACAATGAGCAGTTCTTC.

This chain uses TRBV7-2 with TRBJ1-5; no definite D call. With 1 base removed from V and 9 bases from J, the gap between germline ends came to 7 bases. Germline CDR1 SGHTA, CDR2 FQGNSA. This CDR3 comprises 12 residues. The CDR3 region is CASSLGVRPQHF. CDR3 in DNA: TGTGCCAGCAGCTTAGGAGTGAGGCCCCAGCATTTT.

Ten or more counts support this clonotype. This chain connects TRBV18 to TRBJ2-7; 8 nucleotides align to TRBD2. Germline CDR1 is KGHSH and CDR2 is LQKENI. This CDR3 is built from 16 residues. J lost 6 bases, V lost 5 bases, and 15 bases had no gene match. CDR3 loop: CASSTSKRENNPEQYF. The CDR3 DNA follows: TGTGCCAGCTCAACGAGTAAGCGGGAGAATAACCCCGAGCAGTACTTC. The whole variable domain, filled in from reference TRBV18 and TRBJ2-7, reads NAGVMQNPRHLVRRRGQEARLRCSPMKGHSHVYWYRQLPEEGLKFMVYLQKENIIDESGMPKERFSAEFPKEGPSILRIQQVVRGDSAAYFCASSTSKRENNPEQYFGPGTRLTVT.

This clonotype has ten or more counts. The CDR3 region is CASSTPTGVTGRGQETQYF. The CDR3 region has the DNA TGTGCCAGCAGTACGCCGACAGGGGTAACTGGTAGAGGCCAAGAGACCCAGTACTTC. The rearrangement joins TRBV28 to TRBJ2-5; TRBD1 aligns across 8 bases. The CDR3 has 19 amino acids. V lost 5 bases, J lost 1 base, and 18 bases stayed unmatched. Germline lookup yields CDR1 MDHEN and CDR2 SYDVKM.

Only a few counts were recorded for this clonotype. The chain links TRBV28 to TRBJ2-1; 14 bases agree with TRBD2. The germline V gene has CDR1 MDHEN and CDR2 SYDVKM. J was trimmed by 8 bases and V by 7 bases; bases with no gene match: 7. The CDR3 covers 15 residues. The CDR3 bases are TGTGCCAGCATCTCAGGGACTAGCGGGAGATATGAGCAGTTCTTC. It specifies CASISGTSGRYEQFF.

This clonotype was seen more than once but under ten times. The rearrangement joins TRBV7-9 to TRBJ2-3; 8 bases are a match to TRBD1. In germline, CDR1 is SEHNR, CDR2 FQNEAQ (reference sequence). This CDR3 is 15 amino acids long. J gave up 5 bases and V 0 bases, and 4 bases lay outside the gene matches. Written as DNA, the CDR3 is TGTGCCAGCAGCTTAGCGCAGGGGGCTCAAGATACGCAGTATTTT. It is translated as CASSLAQGAQDTQYF.

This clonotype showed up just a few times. The CDR3 sequence: CASSQQEGSYEQYF. CDR3 sequence (DNA): TGTGCCAGCAGCCAGCAGGAGGGGTCCTACGAGCAGTACTTC. The rearrangement joins TRBV6-2 or TRBV6-3 to TRBJ2-7, with TRBD2 as a possible D gene (6 bases). Germline loops: CDR1 MNHEY, CDR2 SVGEGT. V was pared by 6 bases and J by 1 base, with 13 bases between. This CDR3 contains 14 residues.

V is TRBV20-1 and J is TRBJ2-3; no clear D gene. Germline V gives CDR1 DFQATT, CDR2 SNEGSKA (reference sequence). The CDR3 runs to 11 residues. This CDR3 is CSLRLADTQYF. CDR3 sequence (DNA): TGCAGCCTGCGCTTGGCAGATACGCAGTATTTT.

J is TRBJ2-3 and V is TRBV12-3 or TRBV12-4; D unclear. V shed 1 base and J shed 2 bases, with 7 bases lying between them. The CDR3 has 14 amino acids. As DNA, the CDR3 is TGTGCCAGCAGTTTAGTACTACTCACAGATACGCAGTATTTT. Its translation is CASSLVLLTDTQYF.

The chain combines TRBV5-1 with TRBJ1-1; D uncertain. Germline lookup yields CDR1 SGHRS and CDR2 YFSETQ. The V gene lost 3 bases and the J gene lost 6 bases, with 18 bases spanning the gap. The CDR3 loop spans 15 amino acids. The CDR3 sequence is CASSSFRGEGAEAFF. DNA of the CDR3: TGCGCCAGCAGCTCCTTCCGTGGGGAGGGCGCTGAAGCTTTCTTT.

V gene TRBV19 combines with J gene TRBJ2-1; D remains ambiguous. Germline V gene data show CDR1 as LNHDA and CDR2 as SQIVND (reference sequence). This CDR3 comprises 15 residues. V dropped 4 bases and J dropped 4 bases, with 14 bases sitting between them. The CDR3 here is CASSTSPPGYNEQFF. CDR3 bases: TGTGCCAGTAGTACCTCTCCACCCGGGTACAATGAGCAGTTCTTC.

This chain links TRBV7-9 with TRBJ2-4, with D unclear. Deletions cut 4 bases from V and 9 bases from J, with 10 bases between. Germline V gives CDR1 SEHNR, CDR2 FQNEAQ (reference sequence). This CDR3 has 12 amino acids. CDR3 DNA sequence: TGTGCCAGCAGCTCGGACGTCGGCATTCAGTACTTC. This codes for CASSSDVGIQYF.

The CDR3, as DNA: TGTGCCAGCAGCCCCGGGACTAGCTCGCATACGCAGTATTTT. It encodes CASSPGTSSHTQYF. This chain joins TRBV11-2 and TRBJ2-3; 9 bases line up with TRBD2. The CDR3 runs 14 residues. CDR1 SGHAT and CDR2 FQNNGV come from the germline V gene. The ends lost 5 bases at V and 7 bases at J; junction bases unmatched: 7.

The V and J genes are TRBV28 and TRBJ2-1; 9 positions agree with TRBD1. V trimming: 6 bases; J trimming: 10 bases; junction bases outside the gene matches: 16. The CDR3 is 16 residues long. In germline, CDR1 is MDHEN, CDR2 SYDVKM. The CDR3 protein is CASSQLTGTGIYEQFF. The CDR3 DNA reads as TGTGCCAGCAGCCAGTTGACCGGGACAGGGATTTACGAGCAGTTCTTC.

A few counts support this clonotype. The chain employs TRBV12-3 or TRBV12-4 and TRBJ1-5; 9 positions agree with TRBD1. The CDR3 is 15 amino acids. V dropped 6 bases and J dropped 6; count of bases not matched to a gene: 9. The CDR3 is CASSETGGAGQPQHF. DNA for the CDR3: TGTGCCAGCAGCGAAACAGGGGGCGCGGGTCAGCCCCAGCATTTT.

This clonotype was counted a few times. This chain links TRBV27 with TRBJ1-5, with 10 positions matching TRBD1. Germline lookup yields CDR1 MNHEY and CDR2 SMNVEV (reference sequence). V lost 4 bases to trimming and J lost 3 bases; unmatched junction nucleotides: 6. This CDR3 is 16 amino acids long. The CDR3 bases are TGTGCCAGCAGTTCGACAGGGGGCCGGAACAATCAGCCCCAGCATTTT. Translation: CASSSTGGRNNQPQHF.

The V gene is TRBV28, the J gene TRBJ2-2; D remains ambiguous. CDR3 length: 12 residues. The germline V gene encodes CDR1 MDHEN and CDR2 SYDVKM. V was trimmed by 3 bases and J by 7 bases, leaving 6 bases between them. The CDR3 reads CASSFFIGELFF. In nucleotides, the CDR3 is TGTGCCAGCAGTTTTTTTATCGGGGAGCTGTTTTTT.

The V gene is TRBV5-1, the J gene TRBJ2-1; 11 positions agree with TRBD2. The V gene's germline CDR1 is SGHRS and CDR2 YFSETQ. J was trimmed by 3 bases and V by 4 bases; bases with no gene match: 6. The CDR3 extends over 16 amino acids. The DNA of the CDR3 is TGCGCCAGCAGCATAGGACTAGCGGGCCACTACAATGAGCAGTTCTTC. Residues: CASSIGLAGHYNEQFF.

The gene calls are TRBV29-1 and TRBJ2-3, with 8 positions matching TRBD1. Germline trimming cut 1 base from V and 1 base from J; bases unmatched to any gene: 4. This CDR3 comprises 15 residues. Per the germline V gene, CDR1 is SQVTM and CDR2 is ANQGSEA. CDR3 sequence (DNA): TGCAGCGTTGAAGCAGGGGGCGGTGGCACAGATACGCAGTATTTT. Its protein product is CSVEAGGGGTDTQYF.

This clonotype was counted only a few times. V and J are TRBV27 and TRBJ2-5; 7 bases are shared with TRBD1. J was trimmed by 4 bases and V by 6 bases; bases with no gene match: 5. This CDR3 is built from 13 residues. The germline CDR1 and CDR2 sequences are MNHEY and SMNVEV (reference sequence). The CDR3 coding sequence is TGTGCCAGCAGAAATCGACAGGGAGAGACCCAGTACTTC. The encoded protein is CASRNRQGETQYF.

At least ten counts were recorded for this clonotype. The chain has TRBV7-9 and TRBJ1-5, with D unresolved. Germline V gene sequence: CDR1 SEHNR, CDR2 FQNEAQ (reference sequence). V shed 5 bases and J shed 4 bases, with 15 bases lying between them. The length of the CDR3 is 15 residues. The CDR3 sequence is CASSPTGQLNQPQHF. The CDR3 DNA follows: TGTGCCAGCAGCCCCACGGGCCAGCTGAATCAGCCCCAGCATTTT.

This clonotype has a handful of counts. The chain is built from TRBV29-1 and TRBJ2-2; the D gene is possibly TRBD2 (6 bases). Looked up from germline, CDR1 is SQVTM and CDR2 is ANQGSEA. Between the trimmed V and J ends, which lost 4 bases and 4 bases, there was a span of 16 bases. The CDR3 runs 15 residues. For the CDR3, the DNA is TGCAGCGTTGGGAGGGCGATCGGGGGCACCGGGGAGCTGTTTTTT. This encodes CSVGRAIGGTGELFF.

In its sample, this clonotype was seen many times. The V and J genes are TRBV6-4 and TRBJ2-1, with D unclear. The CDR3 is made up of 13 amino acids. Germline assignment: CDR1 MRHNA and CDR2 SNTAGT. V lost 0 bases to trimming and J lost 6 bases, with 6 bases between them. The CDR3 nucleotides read TGTGCCAGCAGTGACTCGAGTAGCAATGAGCAGTTCTTC. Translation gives CASSDSSSNEQFF.

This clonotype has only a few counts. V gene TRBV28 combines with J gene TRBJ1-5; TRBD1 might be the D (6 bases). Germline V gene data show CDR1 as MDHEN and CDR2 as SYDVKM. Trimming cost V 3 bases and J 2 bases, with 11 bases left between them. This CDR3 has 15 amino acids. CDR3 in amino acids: CASSFANRGNQPQHF. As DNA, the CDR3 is TGTGCCAGCAGTTTTGCCAACAGGGGCAATCAGCCCCAGCATTTT.

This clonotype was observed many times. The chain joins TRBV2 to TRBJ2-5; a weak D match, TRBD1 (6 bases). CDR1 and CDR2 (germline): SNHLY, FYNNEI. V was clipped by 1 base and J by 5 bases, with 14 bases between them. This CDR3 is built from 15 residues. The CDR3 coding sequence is TGTGCCAGCAGTGAAGAAGGGGGAGCCTGGGAGACCCAGTACTTC. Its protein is CASSEEGGAWETQYF.

The CDR3 sequence is CASSLVSEGNEQFF. Here the CDR3 DNA reads TGCGCCAGCAGCTTGGTTAGCGAAGGGAATGAGCAGTTCTTC. The V gene is TRBV5-1, the J gene TRBJ2-1; perhaps TRBD2 as D (5 bases). CDR3 size: 14 residues. The V gene lost 0 bases and the J gene lost 7 bases, with 11 bases spanning the gap. Germline CDR1 is SGHRS and CDR2 is YFSETQ.

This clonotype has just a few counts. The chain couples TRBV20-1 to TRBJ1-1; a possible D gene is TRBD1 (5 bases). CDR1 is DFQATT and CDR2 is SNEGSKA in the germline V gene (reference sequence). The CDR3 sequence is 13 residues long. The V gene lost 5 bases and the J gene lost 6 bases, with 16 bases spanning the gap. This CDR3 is CSAWIQPGPEAFF. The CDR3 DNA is TGCAGTGCTTGGATACAGCCGGGACCTGAAGCTTTCTTT.

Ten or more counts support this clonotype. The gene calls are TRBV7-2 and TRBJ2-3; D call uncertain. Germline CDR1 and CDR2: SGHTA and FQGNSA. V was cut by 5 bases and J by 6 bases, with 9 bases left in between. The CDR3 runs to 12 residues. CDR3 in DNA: TGTGCCAGCAGCCTTTTGTTTGATACGCAGTATTTT. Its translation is CASSLLFDTQYF.

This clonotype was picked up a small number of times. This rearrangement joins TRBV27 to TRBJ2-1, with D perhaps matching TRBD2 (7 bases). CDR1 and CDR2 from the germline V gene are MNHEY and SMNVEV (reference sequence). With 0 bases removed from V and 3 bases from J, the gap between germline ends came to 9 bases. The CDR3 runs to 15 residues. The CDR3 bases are TGTGCCAGCAGTTTATCGCGGGGGCACTACAATGAGCAGTTCTTC. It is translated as CASSLSRGHYNEQFF.

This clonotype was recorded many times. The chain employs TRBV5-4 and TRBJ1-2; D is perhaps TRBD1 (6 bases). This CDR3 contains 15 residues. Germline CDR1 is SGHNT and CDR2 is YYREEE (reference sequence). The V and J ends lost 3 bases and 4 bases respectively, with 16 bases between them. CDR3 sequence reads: CASSSPDRSSYGYTF. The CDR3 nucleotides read TGTGCCAGCAGCTCGCCGGACAGATCGAGCTATGGCTACACCTTC.